This T cell receptor (beta chain) derives from a study of blood T cell repertoires in COVID-19. Profiled with immunoSEQ multiplex PCR; TCRdb holds only in-frame clones, not every one. The sample has about half a million clones, approximately 90% seen once. The CDR3 sequence is 17 residues long. V lost 3 bases, J lost 0 bases, and 7 bases stayed unmatched. Looked up from germline, CDR1 is MGHRA and CDR2 is YSYEKL. V usage is TRBV4-1 and J usage is TRBJ2-3; TRBD1 aligns across 9 bases. Sample: PBMCs or T cells enriched from blood (not recorded which). This receptor was obtained from a woman aged 60 to 75 who had recovered from COVID-19. The CDR3 loop is CASSHSLGQGSTDTQYF. The CDR3 DNA follows: TGCGCCAGCAGCCATAGTCTAGGACAGGGGAGCACAGATACGCAGTATTTT.